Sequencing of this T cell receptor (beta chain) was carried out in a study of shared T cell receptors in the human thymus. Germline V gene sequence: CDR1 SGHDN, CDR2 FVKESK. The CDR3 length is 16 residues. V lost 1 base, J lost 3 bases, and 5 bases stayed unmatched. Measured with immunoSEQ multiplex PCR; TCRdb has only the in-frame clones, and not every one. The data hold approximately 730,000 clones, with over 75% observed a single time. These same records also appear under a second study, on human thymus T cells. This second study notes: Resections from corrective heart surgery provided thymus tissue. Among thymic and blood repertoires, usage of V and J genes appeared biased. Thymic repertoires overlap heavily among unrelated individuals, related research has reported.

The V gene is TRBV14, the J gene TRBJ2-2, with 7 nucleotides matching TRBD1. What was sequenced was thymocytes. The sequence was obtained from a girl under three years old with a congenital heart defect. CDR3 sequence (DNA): TGTGCCAGCAGCCAAGGATGGACAGGCGACACCGGGGAGCTGTTTTTT. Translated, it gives CASSQGWTGDTGELFF.